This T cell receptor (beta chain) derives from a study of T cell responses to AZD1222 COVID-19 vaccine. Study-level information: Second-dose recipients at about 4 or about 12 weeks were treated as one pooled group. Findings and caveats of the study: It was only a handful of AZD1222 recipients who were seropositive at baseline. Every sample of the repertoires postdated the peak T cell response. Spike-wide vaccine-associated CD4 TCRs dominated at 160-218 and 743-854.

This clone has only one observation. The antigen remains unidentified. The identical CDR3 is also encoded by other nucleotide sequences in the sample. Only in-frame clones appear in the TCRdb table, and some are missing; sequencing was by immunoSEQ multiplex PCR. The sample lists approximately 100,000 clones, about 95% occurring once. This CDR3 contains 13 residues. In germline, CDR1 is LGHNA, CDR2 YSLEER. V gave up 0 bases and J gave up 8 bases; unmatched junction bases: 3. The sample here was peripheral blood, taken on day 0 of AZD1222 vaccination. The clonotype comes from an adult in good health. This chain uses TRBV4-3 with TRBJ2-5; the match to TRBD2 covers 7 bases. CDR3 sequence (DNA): TGCGCCAGCAGCCAAGATCGGGGGGAAACCCAGTACTTC. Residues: CASSQDRGETQYF.